The present entry profiles one T cell receptor (beta chain) with its context. Its antigen is undetermined. Trimming took 6 bases from V and 4 from J, leaving 11 bases between them. The CDR3 spans 13 residues. From germline, CDR1 is SGHVS and CDR2 FNYEAQ. The data were taken from a study of T cell repertoires in cytomegalovirus infection. TCRdb re-called the reads through MiXCR, storing one row per CDR3 protein. The sample records roughly 570,000 distinct CDR3 sequences, 40% being singletons. General observations from the study: The ex vivo response showed dominance by HLA-C-restricted CMV-specific TCR beta clonotypes.

This receptor was obtained from a human donor in good health (CMV status not recorded). Some clones in this sample may be carry-over from other donors' samples. The sequencing here drew on cultured PBMCs, taken from culture after CMV antigen stimulation. This chain links TRBV7-6 with TRBJ2-3; D is unclear. The CDR3 loop is CASRPRSSDTQYF. The DNA of the CDR3 is TGTGCCAGCAGACCCCGAAGTTCAGATACGCAGTATTTT.